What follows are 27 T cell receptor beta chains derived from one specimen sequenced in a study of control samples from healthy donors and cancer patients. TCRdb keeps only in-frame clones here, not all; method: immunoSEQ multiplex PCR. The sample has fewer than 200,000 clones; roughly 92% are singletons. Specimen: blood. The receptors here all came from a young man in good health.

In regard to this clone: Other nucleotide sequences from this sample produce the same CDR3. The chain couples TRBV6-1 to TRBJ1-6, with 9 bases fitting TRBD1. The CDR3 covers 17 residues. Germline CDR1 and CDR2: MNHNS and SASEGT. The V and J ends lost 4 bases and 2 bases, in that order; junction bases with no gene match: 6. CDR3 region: CASSGLTGGAYNSPLHF. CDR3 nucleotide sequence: TGTGCCAGCAGTGGCCTGACAGGGGGAGCCTATAATTCACCCCTCCACTTT.

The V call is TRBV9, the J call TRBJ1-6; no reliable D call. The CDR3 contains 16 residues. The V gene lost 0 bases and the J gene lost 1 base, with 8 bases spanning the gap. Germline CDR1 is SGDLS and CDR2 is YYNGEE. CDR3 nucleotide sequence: TGTGCCAGCAGCGTAGACGCGGCGTCCTATAATTCACCCCTCCACTTT. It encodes CASSVDAASYNSPLHF.

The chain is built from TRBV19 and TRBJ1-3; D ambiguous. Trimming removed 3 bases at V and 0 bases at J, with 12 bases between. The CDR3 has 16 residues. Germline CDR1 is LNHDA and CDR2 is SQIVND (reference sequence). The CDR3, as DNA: TGTGCCAGTAGTATGGTTGGAGTTTCCTCTGGAAACACCATATATTTT. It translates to CASSMVGVSSGNTIYF.

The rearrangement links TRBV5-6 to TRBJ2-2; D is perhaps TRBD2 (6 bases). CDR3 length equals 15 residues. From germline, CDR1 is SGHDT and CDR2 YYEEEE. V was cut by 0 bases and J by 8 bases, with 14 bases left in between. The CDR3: CASSLAGEAVGELFF. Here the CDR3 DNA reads TGTGCCAGCAGCTTGGCCGGGGAGGCGGTAGGGGAGCTGTTTTTT.

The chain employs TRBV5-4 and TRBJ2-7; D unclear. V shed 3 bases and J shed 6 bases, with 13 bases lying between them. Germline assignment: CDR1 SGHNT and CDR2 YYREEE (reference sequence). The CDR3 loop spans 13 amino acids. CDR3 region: CASSSTPAVEQYF. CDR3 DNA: TGTGCCAGCAGCTCGACCCCGGCGGTCGAGCAGTACTTC.

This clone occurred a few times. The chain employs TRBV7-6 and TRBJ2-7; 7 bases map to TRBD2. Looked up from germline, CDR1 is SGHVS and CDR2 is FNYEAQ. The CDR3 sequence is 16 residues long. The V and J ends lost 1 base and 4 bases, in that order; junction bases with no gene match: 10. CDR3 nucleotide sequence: TGTGCCAGCAGCTTAGAAATCGGGGGGTGGGCATACGAGCAGTACTTC. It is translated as CASSLEIGGWAYEQYF.

In DNA, the CDR3 is TGTGCCAGCAGTGGAGGGGCCCAGGGGCAGACCCAGTACTTC. It encodes CASSGGAQGQTQYF. V usage is TRBV2 and J usage is TRBJ2-5; a weak D match, TRBD1 (6 bases). Germline loops: CDR1 SNHLY, CDR2 FYNNEI. The CDR3 has 14 amino acids. Trimming cost V 4 bases and J 6 bases, with 15 bases left between them.

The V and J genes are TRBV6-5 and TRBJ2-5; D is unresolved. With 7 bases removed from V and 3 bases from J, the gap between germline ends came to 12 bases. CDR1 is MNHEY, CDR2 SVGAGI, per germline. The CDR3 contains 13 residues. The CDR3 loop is CASTARREETQYF. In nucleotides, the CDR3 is TGTGCCAGCACTGCCCGCCGGGAAGAGACCCAGTACTTC.

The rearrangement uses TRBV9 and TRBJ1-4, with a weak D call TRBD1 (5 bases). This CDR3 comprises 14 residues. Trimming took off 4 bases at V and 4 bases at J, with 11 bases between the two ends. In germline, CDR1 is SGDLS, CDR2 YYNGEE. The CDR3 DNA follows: TGTGCCAGCAGCCTAGACAGTCATAATGAAAAACTGTTTTTT. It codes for CASSLDSHNEKLFF.

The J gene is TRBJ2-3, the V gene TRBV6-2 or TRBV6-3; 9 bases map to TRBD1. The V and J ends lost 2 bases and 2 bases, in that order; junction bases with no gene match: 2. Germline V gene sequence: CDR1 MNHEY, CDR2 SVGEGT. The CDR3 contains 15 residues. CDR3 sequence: CASSYGTGHTDTQYF. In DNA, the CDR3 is TGTGCCAGCAGTTACGGGACAGGGCACACAGATACGCAGTATTTT.

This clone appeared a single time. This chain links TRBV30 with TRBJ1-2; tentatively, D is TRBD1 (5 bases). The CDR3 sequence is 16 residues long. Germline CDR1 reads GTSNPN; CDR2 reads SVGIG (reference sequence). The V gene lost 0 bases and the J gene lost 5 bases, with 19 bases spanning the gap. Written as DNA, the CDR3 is TGTGCCTGGAGTGTGGGTGTGGGCAGGGAGGCTTATGGCTACACCTTC. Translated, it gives CAWSVGVGREAYGYTF.

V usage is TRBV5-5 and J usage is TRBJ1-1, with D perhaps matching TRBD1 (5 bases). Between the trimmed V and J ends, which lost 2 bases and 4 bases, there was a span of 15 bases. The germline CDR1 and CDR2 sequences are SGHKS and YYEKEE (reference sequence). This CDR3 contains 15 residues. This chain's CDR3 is CASSFTFGAFTEAFF. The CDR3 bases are TGTGCCAGCAGCTTTACTTTCGGGGCATTCACTGAAGCTTTCTTT.

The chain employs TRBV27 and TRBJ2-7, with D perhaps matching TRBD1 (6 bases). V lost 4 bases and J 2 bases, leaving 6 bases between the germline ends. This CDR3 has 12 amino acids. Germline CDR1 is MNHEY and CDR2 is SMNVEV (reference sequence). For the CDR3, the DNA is TGTGCCAGCAGTTGGGACACCTACGAGCAGTACTTC. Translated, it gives CASSWDTYEQYF.

The CDR3 sequence is CASSEPSGGALLNEQFF. The CDR3, as DNA: TGCGCCAGCAGTGAGCCTAGCGGGGGGGCCTTGTTAAATGAGCAGTTCTTC. This sequence joins TRBV10-2 and TRBJ2-1, with 12 bases aligning to TRBD2. Germline CDR1 WSHSY, CDR2 SAAADI. J was trimmed by 7 bases and V by 2 bases; bases with no gene match: 9. This CDR3 has 17 amino acids.

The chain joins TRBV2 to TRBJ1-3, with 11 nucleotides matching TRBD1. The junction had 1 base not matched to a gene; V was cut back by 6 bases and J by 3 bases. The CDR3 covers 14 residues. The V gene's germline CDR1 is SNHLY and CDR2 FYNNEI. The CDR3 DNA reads TGTGCCAGCAGGGACAGGGGGCTTGGAAACACCATATATTTT. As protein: CASRDRGLGNTIYF.

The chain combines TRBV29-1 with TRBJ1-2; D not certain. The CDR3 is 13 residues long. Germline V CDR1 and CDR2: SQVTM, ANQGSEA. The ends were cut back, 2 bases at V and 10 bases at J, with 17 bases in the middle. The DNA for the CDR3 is TGCAGCGTTGAAACCGGGCCGAGTTTGGACTACACCTTC. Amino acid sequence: CSVETGPSLDYTF. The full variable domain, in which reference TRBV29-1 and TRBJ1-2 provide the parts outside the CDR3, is SAVISQKPSRDICQRGTSLTIQCQVDSQVTMMFWYRQQPGQSLTLIATANQGSEATYESGFVIDKFPISRPNLTFSTLTVSNMSPEDSSIYLCSVETGPSLDYTFGSGTRLTVV.

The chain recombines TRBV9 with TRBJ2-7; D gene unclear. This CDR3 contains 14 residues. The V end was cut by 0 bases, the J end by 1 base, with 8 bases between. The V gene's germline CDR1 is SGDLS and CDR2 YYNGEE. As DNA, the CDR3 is TGTGCCAGCAGCGTAGTTGACGGGTCCTACGAGCAGTACTTC. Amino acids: CASSVVDGSYEQYF.

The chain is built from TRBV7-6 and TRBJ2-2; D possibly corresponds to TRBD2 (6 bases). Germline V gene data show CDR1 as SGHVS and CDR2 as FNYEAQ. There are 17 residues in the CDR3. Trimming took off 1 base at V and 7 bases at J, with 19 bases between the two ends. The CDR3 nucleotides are TGTGCCAGCAGCTTAGGTCGGCTGCGGGACCCCTTCGGGGAGCTGTTTTTT. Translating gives CASSLGRLRDPFGELFF.

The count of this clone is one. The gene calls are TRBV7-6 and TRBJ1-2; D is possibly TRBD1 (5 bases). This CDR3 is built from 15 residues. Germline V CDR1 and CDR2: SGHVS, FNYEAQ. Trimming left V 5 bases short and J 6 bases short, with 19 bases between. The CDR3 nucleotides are TGTGCCAGCAGCGGGGGTGGCACCTTGGGAAATGGCTACACCTTC. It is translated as CASSGGGTLGNGYTF.

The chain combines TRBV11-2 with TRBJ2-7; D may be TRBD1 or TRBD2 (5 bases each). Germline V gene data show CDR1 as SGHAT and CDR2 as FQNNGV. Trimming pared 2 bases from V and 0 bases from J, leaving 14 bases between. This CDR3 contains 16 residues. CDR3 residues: CASSLSRDPYSYEQYF. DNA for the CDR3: TGTGCCAGCAGCTTAAGTAGGGACCCCTACTCCTACGAGCAGTACTTC.

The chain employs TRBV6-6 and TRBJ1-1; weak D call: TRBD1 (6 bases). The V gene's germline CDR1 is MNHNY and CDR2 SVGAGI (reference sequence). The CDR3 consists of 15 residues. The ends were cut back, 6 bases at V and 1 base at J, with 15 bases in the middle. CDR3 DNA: TGTGCCAGCAGGCGGGTCAGGGGTAAGAACACTGAAGCTTTCTTT. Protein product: CASRRVRGKNTEAFF.

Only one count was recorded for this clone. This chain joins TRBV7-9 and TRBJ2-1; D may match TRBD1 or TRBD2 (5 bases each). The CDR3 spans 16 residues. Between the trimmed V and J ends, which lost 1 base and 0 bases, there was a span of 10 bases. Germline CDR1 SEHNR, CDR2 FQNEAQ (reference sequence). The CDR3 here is CASSLGGVSSYNEQFF. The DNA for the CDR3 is TGTGCCAGCAGCTTAGGAGGGGTTAGCTCCTACAATGAGCAGTTCTTC.

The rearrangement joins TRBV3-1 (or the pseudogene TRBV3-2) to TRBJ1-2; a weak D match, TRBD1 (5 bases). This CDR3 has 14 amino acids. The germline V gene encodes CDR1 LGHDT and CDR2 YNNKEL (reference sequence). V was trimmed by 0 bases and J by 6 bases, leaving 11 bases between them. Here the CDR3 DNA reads TGTGCCAGCAGCCAAGATAGGAGAGGGGATGGCTACACCTTC. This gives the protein CASSQDRRGDGYTF.

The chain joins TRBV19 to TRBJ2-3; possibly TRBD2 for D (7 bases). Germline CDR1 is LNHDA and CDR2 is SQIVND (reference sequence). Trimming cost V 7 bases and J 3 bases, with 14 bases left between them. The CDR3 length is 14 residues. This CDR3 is CASKRGGGTDTQYF. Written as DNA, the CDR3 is TGTGCCAGTAAAAGGGGGGGAGGGACAGATACGCAGTATTTT.

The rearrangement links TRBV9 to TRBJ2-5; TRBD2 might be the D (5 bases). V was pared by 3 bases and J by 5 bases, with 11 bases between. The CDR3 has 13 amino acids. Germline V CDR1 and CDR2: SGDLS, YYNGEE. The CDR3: CASSALGGETQYF. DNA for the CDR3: TGTGCCAGCAGCGCCCTCGGCGGGGAGACCCAGTACTTC.

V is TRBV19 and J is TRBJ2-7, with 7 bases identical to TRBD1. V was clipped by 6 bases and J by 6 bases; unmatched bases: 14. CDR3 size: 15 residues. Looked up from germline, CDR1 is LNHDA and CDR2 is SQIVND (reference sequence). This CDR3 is CASSGIDRDGSEQYF. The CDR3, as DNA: TGTGCCAGTAGCGGGATAGACAGGGACGGAAGCGAGCAGTACTTC.

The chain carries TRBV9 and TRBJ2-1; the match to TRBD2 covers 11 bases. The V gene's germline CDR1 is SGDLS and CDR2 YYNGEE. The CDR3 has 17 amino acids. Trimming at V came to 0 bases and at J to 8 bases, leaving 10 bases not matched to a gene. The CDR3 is CASSVEVGLAGGDEQFF. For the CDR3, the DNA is TGTGCCAGCAGCGTAGAGGTTGGGCTAGCGGGAGGAGATGAGCAGTTCTTC.